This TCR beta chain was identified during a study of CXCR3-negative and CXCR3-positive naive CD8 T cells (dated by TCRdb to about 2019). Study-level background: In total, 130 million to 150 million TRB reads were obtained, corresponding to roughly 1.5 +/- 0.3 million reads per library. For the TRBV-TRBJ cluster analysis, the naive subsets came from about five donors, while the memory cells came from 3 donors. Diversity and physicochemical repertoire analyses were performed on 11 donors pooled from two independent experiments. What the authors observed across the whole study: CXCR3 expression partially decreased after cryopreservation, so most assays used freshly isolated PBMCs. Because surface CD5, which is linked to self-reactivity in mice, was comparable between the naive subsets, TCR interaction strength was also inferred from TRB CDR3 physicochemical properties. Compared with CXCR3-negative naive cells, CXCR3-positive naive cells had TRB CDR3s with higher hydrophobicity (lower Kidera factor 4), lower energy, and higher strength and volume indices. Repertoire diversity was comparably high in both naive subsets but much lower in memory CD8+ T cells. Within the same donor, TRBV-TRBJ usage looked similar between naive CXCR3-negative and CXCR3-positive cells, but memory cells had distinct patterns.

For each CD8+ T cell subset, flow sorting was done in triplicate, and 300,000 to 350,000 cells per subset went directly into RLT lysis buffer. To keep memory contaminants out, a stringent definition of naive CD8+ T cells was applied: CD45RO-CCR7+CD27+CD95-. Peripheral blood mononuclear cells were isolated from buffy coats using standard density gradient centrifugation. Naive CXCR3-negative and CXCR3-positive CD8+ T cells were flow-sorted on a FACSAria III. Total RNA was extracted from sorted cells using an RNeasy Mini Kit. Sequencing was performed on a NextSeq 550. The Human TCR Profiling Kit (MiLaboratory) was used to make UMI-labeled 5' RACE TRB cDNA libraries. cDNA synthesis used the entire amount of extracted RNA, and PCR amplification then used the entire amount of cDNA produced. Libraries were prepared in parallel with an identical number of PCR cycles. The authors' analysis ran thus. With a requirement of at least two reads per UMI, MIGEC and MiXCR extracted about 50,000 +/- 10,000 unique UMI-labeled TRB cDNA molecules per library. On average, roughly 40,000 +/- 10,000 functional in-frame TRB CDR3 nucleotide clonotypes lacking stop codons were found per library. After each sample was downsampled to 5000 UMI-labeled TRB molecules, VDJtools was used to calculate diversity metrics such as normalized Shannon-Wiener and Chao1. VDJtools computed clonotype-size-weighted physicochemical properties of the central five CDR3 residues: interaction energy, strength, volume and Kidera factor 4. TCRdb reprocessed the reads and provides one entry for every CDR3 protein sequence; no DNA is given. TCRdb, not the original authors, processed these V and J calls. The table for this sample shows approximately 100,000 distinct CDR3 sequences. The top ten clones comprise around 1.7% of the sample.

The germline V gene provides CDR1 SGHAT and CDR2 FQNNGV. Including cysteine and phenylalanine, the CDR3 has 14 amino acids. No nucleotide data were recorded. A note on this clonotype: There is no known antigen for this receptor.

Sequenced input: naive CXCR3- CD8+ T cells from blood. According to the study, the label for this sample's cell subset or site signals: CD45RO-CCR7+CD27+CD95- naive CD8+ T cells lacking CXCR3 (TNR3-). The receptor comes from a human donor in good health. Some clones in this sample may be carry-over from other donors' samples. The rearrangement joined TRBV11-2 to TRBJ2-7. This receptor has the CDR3 CASSLAASSYEQYF.